This T cell receptor (beta chain) was profiled in a study of blood T cell repertoires in COVID-19. The CDR3 has 15 amino acids. CDR1 is MNHEY and CDR2 is SVGAGI in the germline V gene. Trimming removed 0 bases from V and 5 bases from J, with 13 bases in between. TCRdb's copy holds only in-frame clones and misses some; the assay was immunoSEQ multiplex PCR. Of approximately 110,000 clones detected, more than 75% appear once; the ten largest clones hold approximately 7.9%. V and J are TRBV6-5 and TRBJ1-1; the D is unclear. This receptor was taken from a man aged 65 to 85 with acute or convalescent COVID-19. Sequences were obtained from peripheral blood. In DNA form, the CDR3 reads TGTGCCAGCAGTTACTCTTTCCGGACGGGGACTGAAGCTTTCTTT. Translated: CASSYSFRTGTEAFF.